What follows describes a single TCR beta chain. Its recognized antigen is unknown. No much larger clonotype is one base removed from it; base qualities were not supplied. Germline trimming amounts to 4 bases on V and 3 bases on J, with 2 as the count of junction bases outside the gene matches. The CDR3 runs 14 amino acids, cysteine and phenylalanine included. The CDR3 DNA has 42 bases and is translated from base 1. The CDR1 and CDR2 encoded by the germline V gene are LGHNA and YNFKEQ. The sample is drawn from a study of Tregs in tolerant kidney transplant recipients (dated by TCRdb to between 2018 and 2021). Looking at the study overall: For bulk CFSE mixed lymphocyte reactions, CFSE-labeled recipient PBMCs were cocultured for about 6 days with irradiated donor PBMCs and were then stained for CD3/CD4/CD8 and FACS-sorted. Several methods of expanding Tregs specific for an allogeneic donor were compared by TCRbeta repertoire sequencing in a few healthy controls. The study used TCRbeta sequencing to identify donor-specific regulatory T cells before combined kidney and bone marrow transplantation, then tracked those cells after transplant.

For TCRbeta CDR3 sequencing, genomic DNA from the sorted cells was extracted using the QIAGEN DNeasy Blood and Tissue Kit. High-throughput TCRbeta CDR3 sequencing, which included PCR amplification with bias correction and internal controls, was done commercially through immunoSEQ. The authors' pipeline ran thus. Unique productive TCRbeta sequences were defined by CDR3 nucleotide sequence where primers matched, otherwise by CDR3 amino acid sequence with Vbeta and Jbeta genes. A sequence was defined as donor-reactive if the sequence was expanded at least 5-fold in CFSE-low cells compared with unstimulated cells and had a frequency of at least 0.01% in CFSE-low cells. Repertoire divergence was quantified by Jensen-Shannon divergence calculated from the top 100 TCRbeta sequences ranked by frequency. For samples with multiple sequencing runs, sorting error was corrected in each run separately before the runs were combined. TCRdb mirrors the immuneACCESS table, restricted to in-frame sequences. Some clones are absent from its copies; in checked studies, under half trace to an unresolved V gene, and the reason for the others is unknown. The V and J calls and clone size were taken over from that table, and D and trimming were inferred from the DNA. The sample table lists over 3,500 clones, more than 55% of them with a count of one. Clones ranked in the top ten supply roughly 4% of the sample.

Overall results and qualifications from the work: Because the study included only a small number of patients, the results must be confirmed in larger populations and under other immunosuppression protocols. The most biologically relevant and donor-specific TCRbeta repertoire appeared to be identified by expanding Tregs with activated donor B cells. Although technical replication error seemed to be minimal, the question of biological reproducibility was not addressed directly.

Blood from healthy controls was obtained either from healthy volunteers or as purchased buffy coats. Healthy control blood was processed to PBMCs by Ficoll density gradient and cryopreserved, and patient PBMCs were collected before and after transplant. What was sequenced was CD8+ T cells from blood cultured with allogeneic cells. Here the chain combines TRBV4-2 and TRBJ2-7; the junction holds 11 bases that match TRBD1. The clonotype originates from a human donor in good health. The CDR3 corresponds to CASSPGTGGYEQYF. In nucleotides, the sequence is TGTGCCAGCAGCCCCGGGACAGGGGGCTACGAGCAGTACTTC.